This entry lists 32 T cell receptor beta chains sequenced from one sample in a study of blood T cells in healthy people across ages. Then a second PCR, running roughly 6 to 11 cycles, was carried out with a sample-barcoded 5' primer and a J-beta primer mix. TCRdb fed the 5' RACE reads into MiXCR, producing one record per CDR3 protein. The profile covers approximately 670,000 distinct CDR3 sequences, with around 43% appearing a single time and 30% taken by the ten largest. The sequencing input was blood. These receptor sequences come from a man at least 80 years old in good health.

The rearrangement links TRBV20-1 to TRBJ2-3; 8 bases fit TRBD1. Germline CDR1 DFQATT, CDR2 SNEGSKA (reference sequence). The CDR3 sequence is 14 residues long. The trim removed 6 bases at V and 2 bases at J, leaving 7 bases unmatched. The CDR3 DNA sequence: TGCAGTGCGACCGGGACAGGAAACACAGATACGCAGTATTTT. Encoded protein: CSATGTGNTDTQYF.

The CDR3 loop reads CSARDGIRTDTQYF. The CDR3 DNA reads TGCAGTGCTAGAGACGGGATTCGAACAGATACGCAGTATTTT. The chain is built from TRBV20-1 and TRBJ2-3; a weak D match, TRBD2 (5 bases). The V gene lost 0 bases and the J gene lost 3 bases, with 10 bases spanning the gap. Per the germline V gene, CDR1 is DFQATT and CDR2 is SNEGSKA (reference sequence). CDR3 length equals 14 residues.

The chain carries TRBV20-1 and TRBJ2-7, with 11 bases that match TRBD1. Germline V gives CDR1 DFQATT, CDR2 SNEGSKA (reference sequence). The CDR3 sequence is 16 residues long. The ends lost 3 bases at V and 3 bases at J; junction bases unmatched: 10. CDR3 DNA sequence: TGCAGTGCTAGTGGCCGGGACAGGGGGTTAGACTACGAGCAGTACTTC. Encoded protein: CSASGRDRGLDYEQYF.

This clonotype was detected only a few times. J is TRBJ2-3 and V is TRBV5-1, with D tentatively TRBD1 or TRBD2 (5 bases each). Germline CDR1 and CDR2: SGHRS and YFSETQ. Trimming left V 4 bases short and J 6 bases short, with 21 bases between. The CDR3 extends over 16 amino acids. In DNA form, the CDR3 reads TGCGCCAGCAGCCCGGGGACGGACCCCGGCCGGGATACGCAGTATTTT. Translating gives CASSPGTDPGRDTQYF.

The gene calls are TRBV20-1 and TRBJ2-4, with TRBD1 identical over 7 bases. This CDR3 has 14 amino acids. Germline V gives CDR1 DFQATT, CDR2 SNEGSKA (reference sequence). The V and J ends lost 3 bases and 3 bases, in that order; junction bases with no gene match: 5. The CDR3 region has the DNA TGCAGTGCTAGTGACAGGGTCTACAAAAACATTCAGTACTTC. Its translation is CSASDRVYKNIQYF.

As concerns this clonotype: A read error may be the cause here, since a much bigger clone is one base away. The CDR3, as DNA: TGTGCCAGCCCCCCCCAGGCGCAAATGGGCACAGATACGCAGTATTTT. This sequence encodes CASPPQAQMGTDTQYF. The chain links TRBV7-2 to TRBJ2-3; D unresolved. CDR3 length equals 16 residues. Trimming left V 8 bases short and J 1 base short, with 19 bases between. Germline CDR1 and CDR2: SGHTA and FQGNSA.

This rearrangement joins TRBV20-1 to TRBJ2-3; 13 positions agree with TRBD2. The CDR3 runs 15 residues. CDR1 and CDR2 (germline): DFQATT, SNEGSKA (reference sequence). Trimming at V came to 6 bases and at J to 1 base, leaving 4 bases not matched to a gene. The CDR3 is CSAAGTSGGTDTQYF. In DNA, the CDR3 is TGCAGTGCAGCCGGGACTAGCGGGGGCACAGATACGCAGTATTTT.

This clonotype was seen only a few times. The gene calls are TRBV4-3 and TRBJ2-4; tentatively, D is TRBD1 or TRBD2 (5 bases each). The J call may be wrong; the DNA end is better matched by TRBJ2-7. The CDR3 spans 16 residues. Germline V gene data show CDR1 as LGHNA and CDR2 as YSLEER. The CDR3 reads CASSQDGLRDPSEQYF. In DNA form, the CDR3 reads TGCGCCAGCAGCCAAGATGGGTTAAGGGACCCGAGCGAGCAGTACTTC.

The CDR3 nucleotides read TGTGCCAGCGGACAGGGGACTGGCTACACCTTC. Amino acid sequence: CASGQGTGYTF. The chain couples TRBV6-5 to TRBJ1-2; TRBD1 matches 9 bases. V trimming: 8 bases; J trimming: 7 bases; junction bases outside the gene matches: 2. CDR1 and CDR2 (germline): MNHEY, SVGAGI. CDR3 length equals 11 residues.

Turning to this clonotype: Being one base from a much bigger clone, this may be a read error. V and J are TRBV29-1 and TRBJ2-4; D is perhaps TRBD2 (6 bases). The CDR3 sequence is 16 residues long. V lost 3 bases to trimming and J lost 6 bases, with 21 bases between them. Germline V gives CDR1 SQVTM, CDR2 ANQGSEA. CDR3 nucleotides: TGCAGCGTTGAGGTTGGGGAGGCTAACGGGAGAAACATTCAGTACTTC. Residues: CSVEVGEANGRNIQYF.

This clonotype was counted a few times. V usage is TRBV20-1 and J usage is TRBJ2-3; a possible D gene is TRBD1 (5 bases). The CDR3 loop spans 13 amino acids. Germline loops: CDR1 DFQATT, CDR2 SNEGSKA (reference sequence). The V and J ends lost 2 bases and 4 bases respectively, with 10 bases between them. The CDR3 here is CSARQGWADTQYF. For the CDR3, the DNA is TGCAGTGCTAGACAGGGTTGGGCAGATACGCAGTATTTT.

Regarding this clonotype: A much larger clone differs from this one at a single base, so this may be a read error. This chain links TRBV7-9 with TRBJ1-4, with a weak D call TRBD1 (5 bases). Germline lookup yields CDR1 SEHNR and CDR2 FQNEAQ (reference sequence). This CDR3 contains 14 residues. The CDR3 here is CVSSLDRGNEKLFF. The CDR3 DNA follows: TGTGTCAGCAGCTTAGACCGGGGGAATGAAAAACTGTTTTTT. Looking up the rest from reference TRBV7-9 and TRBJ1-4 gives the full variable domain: DTGVSQNPRHKITKRGQNVTFRCDPISEHNRLYWYRQTLGQGPEFLTYFQNEAQLEKSRLLSDRFSAERPKGSFSTLEIQRTEQGDSAMYLCVSSLDRGNEKLFFGSGTQLSVL.

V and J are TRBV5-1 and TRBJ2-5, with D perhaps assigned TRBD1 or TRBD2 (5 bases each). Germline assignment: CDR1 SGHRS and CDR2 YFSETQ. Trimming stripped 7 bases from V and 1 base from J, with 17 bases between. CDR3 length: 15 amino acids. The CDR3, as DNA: TGCGCCAGCTCGCAGAATTTGGGGACCCAAGAGACCCAGTACTTC. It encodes CASSQNLGTQETQYF. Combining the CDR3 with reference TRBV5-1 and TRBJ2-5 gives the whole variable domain KAGVTQTPRYLIKTRGQQVTLSCSPISGHRSVSWYQQTPGQGLQFLFEYFSETQRNKGNFPGRFSGRQFSNSRSEMNVSTLELGDSALYLCASSQNLGTQETQYFGPGTRLLVL.

For the CDR3, the DNA is TGCAGTGCTAGAGATTCTCGGGGGTTCACAGATACGCAGTATTTT. This gives the protein CSARDSRGFTDTQYF. V and J are TRBV20-1 and TRBJ2-3; D possibly corresponds to TRBD2 (6 bases). The ends were cut back, 0 bases at V and 2 bases at J, with 12 bases in the middle. Germline assignment: CDR1 DFQATT and CDR2 SNEGSKA (reference sequence). The CDR3 totals 15 residues.

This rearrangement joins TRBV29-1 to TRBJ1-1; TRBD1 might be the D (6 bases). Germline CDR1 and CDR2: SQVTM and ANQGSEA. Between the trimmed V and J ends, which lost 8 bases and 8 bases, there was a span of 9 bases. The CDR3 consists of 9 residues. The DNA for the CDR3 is TGCAGCTCCGGACAGGAAGCTTTCTTT. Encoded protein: CSSGQEAFF.

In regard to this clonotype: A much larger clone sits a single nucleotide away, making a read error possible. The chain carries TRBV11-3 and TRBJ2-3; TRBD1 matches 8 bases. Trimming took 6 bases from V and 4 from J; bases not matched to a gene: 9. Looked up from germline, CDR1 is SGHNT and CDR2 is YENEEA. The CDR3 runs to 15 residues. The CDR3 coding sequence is TGTGCCAGCAGTCCTGGACAGGGACGCGCAGATACGCAGTATTTT. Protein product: CASSPGQGRADTQYF. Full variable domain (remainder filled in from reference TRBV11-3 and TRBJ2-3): EAGVVQSPRYKIIEKKQPVAFWCNPISGHNTLYWYLQNLGQGPELLIRYENEEAVDDSQLPKDRFSAERLKGVDSTLKIQPAELGDSAVYLCASSPGQGRADTQYFGPGTRLTVL.

The DNA for the CDR3 is TGCAGTGCTAGACCCGGGACAGGGATTTCGCGCAATCAGCCCCAGCATTTT. Translation: CSARPGTGISRNQPQHF. V gene TRBV20-1 combines with J gene TRBJ1-5; TRBD1 matches 9 bases. Looked up from germline, CDR1 is DFQATT and CDR2 is SNEGSKA (reference sequence). Trimming at V came to 2 bases and at J to 2 bases, leaving 10 bases not matched to a gene. CDR3 size: 17 residues.

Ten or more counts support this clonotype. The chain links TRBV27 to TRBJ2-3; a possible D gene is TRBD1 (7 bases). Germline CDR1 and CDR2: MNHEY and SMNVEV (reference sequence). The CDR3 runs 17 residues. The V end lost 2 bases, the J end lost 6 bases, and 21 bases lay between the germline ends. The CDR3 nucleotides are TGTGCCAGCAGTTTAAGGGATGGGACAGTGAGCGGGGATACGCAGTATTTT. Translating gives CASSLRDGTVSGDTQYF.

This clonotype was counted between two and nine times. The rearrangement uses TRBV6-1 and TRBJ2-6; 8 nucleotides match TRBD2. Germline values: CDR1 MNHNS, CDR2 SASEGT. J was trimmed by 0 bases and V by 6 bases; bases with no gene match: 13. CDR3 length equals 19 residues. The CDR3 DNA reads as TGTGCCAGCAGACCAGCACGGGGGGGTCTCCTCTCTGGGGCCAACGTCCTGACTTTC. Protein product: CASRPARGGLLSGANVLTF.

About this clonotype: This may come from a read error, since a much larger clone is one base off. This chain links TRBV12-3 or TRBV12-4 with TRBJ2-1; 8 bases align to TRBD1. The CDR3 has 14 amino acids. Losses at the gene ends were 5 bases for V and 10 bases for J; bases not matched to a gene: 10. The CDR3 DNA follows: TGTGCCAGCAGTCCCCGGACAGGGAGGTACGAGCAGTTCTTC. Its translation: CASSPRTGRYEQFF.

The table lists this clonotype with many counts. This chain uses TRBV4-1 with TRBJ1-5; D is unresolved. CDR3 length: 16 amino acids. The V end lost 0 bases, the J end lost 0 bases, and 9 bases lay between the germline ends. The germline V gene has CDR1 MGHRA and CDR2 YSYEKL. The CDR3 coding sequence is TGCGCCAGCAGCCAAGAGCCTTCAAATAGCAATCAGCCCCAGCATTTT. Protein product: CASSQEPSNSNQPQHF.

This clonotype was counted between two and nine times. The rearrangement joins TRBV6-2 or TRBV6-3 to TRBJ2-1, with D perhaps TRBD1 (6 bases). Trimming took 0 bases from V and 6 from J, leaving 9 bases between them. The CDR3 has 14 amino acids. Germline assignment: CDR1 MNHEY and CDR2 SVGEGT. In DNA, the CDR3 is TGTGCCAGCAGTTACTCCGGACAGACCAATGAGCAGTTCTTC. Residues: CASSYSGQTNEQFF.

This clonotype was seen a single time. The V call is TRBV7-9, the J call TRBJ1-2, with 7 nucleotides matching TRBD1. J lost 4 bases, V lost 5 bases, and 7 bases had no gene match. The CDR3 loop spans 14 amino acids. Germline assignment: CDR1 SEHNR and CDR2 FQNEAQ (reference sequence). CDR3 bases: TGTGCCAGCAGCCCCGACAGGGATTTCTATGGCTACACCTTC. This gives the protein CASSPDRDFYGYTF.

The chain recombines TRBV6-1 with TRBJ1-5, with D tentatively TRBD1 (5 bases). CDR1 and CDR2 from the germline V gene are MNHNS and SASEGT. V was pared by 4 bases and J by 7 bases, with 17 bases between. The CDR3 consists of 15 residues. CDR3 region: CASSATPGRGQPQHF. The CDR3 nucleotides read TGTGCCAGCAGTGCAACACCGGGACGCGGGCAGCCCCAGCATTTT.

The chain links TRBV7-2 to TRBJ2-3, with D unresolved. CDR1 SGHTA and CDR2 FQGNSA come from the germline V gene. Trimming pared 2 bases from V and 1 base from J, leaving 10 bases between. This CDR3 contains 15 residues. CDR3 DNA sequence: TGTGCCAGCAGCTTATCCCTCCCTCGCACAGATACGCAGTATTTT. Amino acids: CASSLSLPRTDTQYF.

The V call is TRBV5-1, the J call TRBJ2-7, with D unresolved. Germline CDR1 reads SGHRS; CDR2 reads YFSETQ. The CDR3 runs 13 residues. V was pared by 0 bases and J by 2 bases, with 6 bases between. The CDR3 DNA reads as TGCGCCAGCAGCTTGGCCAGTACCTACGAGCAGTACTTC. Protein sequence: CASSLASTYEQYF.

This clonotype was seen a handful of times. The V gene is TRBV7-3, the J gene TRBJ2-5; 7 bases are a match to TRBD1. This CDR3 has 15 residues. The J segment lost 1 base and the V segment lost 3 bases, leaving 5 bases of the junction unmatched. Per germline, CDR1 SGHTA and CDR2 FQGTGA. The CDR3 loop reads CASSFSGTAQETQYF. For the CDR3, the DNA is TGTGCCAGCAGCTTTTCCGGGACAGCCCAAGAGACCCAGTACTTC. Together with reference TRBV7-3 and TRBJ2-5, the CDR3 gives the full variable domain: GAGVSQTPSNKVTEKGKYVELRCDPISGHTALYWYRQSLGQGPEFLIYFQGTGAADDSGLPNDRFFAVRPEGSVSTLKIQRTERGDSAVYLCASSFSGTAQETQYFGPGTRLLVL.

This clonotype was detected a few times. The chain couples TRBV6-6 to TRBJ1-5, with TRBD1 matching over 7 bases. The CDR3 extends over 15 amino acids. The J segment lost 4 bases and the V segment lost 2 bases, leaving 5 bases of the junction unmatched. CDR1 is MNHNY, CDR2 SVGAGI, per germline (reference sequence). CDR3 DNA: TGTGCCAGCAGTTACCCTGGACAGGTTAATCAGCCCCAGCATTTT. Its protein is CASSYPGQVNQPQHF.

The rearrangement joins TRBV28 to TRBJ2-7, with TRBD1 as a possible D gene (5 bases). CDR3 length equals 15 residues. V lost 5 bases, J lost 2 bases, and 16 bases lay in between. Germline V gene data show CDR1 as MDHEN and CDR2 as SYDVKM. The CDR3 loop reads CASSLPNRSTYEQYF. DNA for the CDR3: TGTGCCAGCAGTCTGCCAAACAGGTCTACCTACGAGCAGTACTTC.

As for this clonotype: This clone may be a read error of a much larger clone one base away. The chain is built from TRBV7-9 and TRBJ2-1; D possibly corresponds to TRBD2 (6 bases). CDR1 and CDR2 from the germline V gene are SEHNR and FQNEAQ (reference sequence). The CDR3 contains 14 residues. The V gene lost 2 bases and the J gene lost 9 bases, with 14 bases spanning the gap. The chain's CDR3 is CASSLLSGESEQFF. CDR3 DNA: TGTGCCAGCAGCTTACTGTCGGGAGAGAGTGAGCAGTTCTTC.

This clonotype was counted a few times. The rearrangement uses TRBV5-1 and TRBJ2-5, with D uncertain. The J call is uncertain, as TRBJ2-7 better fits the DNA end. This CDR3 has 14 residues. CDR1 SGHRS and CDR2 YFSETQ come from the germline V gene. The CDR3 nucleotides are TGCGCCAGCAGCTTGGGTCCTCACGCCCCCGAGCAGTACTTC. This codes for CASSLGPHAPEQYF.

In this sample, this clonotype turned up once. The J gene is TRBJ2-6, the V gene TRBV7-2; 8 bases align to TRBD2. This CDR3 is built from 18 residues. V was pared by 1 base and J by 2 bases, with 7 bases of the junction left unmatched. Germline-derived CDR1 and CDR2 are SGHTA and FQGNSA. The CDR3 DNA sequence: TGTGCCAGCAGCTTAGAGATCGGGGGGGACGCTGGGGCCAACGTCCTGACTTTC. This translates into CASSLEIGGDAGANVLTF.